This T cell receptor beta chain appears in the sequencing data of a study of cytotoxic CD8 clonotypes in ibrutinib-treated CLL. About the research overall: Partial responses numbered some 25 and complete responses 2; after a median around 74 months, about 15 stayed remitted and around 12 progressed. Study-level points and caveats: Against age-matched healthy donors, baseline clonality ran higher and tracked circulating CD8+ T-cell counts. Clonality increased with ibrutinib response but returned toward baseline at progression.

A word on this clone: Its specificity is unknown.

The assay was immunoSEQ multiplex PCR, and TCRdb's table has in-frame clones only and misses some. The top ten hold approximately 2% of the sample, which has some 160,000 clones, around 84% seen once. Looked up from germline, CDR1 is LNHDA and CDR2 is SQIVND (reference sequence). Unmatched junction bases numbered 4, after V lost 2 bases and J lost 2 bases. CDR3 length equals 15 residues. The sequence came from a human donor with chronic lymphocytic leukemia. The chain combines TRBV19 with TRBJ2-7; TRBD2 matches at 9 bases. The material was PBMCs, obtained after 12 months of ibrutinib treatment. CDR3 DNA: TGTGCCAGTAGTATACTGGCGGGAGGGCCCTACGAGCAGTACTTC. Protein: CASSILAGGPYEQYF.